These 10 T cell receptor beta chains came from one sample sequenced in a study of PD-L1 blockade in urothelial cancer. The table came from immunoSEQ multiplex PCR; TCRdb's copy has only in-frame clones and leaves some out. The sample contains approximately 100,000 clones, about nine tenths of which appear only once. Sequenced material: PBMCs, taken around atezolizumab (anti-PD-L1) treatment. These receptors were obtained from a woman aged 80 or older with urothelial cancer.

The rearrangement links TRBV5-6 to TRBJ1-2, with TRBD1 identical over 10 bases. Germline V gene data show CDR1 as SGHDT and CDR2 as YYEEEE. There are 13 residues in the CDR3. The V and J ends lost 4 bases and 6 bases, in that order; junction bases with no gene match: 3. The CDR3 DNA follows: TGTGCCAGCAGCGAGGACAGGGGGAATGGCTACACCTTC. It is translated as CASSEDRGNGYTF. Variable domain in full (rest from reference TRBV5-6 and TRBJ1-2): DAGVTQSPTHLIKTRGQQVTLRCSPKSGHDTVSWYQQALGQGPQFIFQYYEEEERQRGNFPDRFSGHQFPNYSSELNVNALLLGDSALYLCASSEDRGNGYTFGSGTRLTVV.

The V call is TRBV5-6, the J call TRBJ1-4; possible D gene TRBD1, 6 bases. V lost 5 bases to trimming and J lost 5 bases, with 13 bases between them. The CDR3 consists of 14 residues. CDR1 is SGHDT and CDR2 is YYEEEE in the germline V gene. CDR3 nucleotides: TGTGCCAGCAGGCCTACAGGGACGAATGAAAAACTGTTTTTT. Its translation is CASRPTGTNEKLFF.

The genes are TRBV6-1 and TRBJ1-1, with D unclear. The CDR3 spans 14 residues. Germline V gene sequence: CDR1 MNHNS, CDR2 SASEGT. Trimming shortened V by 4 bases and J by 5 bases, and 14 bases separated the two germline ends. CDR3 nucleotides: TGTGCCAGCAGTGCAGAACCGGGAAGTACTGAAGCTTTCTTT. Protein product: CASSAEPGSTEAFF.

The gene calls are TRBV7-3 and TRBJ1-1; D gene unclear. Between the trimmed V and J ends, which lost 0 bases and 3 bases, there was a span of 11 bases. Looked up from germline, CDR1 is SGHTA and CDR2 is FQGTGA. The CDR3 runs 15 residues. The CDR3 here is CASSLTRSIHTEAFF. The DNA for the CDR3 is TGTGCCAGCAGCTTAACTCGGTCTATTCACACTGAAGCTTTCTTT.

V and J are TRBV7-9 and TRBJ2-1; TRBD1 matches 9 bases. CDR1 is SEHNR, CDR2 FQNEAQ, per germline (reference sequence). The CDR3 totals 15 residues. After removal of 1 base from V and 8 bases from J, the junction contained 6 bases not matched to a gene. The CDR3 here is CASSLVGQGMDEQFF. As DNA, the CDR3 is TGTGCCAGCAGCTTAGTGGGACAGGGAATGGATGAGCAGTTCTTC.

The chain recombines TRBV28 with TRBJ1-1, with D uncertain. The CDR3 runs 14 residues. Germline CDR1 MDHEN, CDR2 SYDVKM. Trimming cost V 8 bases and J 1 base, with 14 bases left between them. The DNA of the CDR3 is TGTGCCAGCTCTGTATGGCGGGGGAACACTGAAGCTTTCTTT. It yields the protein CASSVWRGNTEAFF.

Comments on this clone: A junction boundary mismatches the germline segment, possibly from a read error. V is TRBV28 and J is TRBJ1-5, with 7 bases identical to TRBD1. The V gene's germline CDR1 is MDHEN and CDR2 SYDVKM. The CDR3 loop spans 14 amino acids. The DNA of the CDR3 is TGCCACTCAGGGCAGGGGGTTCACAATCAGCCCCAGCATTTT. This gives the protein CHSGQGVHNQPQHF.

The V call is TRBV19, the J call TRBJ1-1, with TRBD1 matching 7 bases. This CDR3 is 13 amino acids long. Trimming removed 6 bases from V and 2 bases from J; junction bases left unmatched: 3. Germline CDR1 is LNHDA and CDR2 is SQIVND (reference sequence). CDR3 loop: CASSGTVNTEAFF. The CDR3 bases are TGTGCCAGTAGCGGGACAGTCAACACTGAAGCTTTCTTT.

Only one count was recorded for this clone. The V gene is TRBV6-4, the J gene TRBJ2-2, with a tentative D call TRBD2 (5 bases). Trimming cost V 0 bases and J 7 bases, with 9 bases left between them. CDR3 length: 14 amino acids. CDR1 and CDR2 (germline): MRHNA, SNTAGT. The CDR3 protein is CASSDSRANGELFF. The CDR3 DNA reads TGTGCCAGCAGTGACTCGAGGGCAAACGGGGAGCTGTTTTTT.

This chain uses TRBV6-6 with TRBJ2-7; perhaps TRBD2 as D (5 bases). This CDR3 region has 14 residues. V was pared by 7 bases and J by 3 bases, with 16 bases between. Germline V gene lookup returns CDR1 MNHNY and CDR2 SVGAGI (reference sequence). DNA for the CDR3: TGTGCCAGCACTGCGGCTCGGGGTCGCTACGAGCAGTACTTC. This sequence encodes CASTAARGRYEQYF.